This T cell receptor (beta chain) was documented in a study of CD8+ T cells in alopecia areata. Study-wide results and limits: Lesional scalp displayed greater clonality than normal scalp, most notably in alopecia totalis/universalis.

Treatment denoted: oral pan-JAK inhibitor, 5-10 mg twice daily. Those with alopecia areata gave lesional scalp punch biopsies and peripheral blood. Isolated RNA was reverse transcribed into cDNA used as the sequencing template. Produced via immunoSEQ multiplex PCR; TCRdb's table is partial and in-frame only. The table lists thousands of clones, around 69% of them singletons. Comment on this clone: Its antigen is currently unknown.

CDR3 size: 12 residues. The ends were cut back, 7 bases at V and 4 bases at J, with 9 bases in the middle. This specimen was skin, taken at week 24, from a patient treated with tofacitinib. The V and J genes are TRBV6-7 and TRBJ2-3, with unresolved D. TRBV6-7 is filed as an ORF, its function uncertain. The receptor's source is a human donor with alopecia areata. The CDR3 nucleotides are TGTGCCAGCACCCAACCCCCAGATACGCAGTATTTT. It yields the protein CASTQPPDTQYF.